The 9 T cell receptor beta chains below all came from one sample that was sequenced in a study of Tregs in tolerant kidney transplant recipients. These receptors' targets are unknown. Repertoires were generated with immunoSEQ multiplex PCR, while TCRdb's copy carries only in-frame clones and drops some. The repertoire consists of roughly 40,000 clones, with around 95% occurring once and the leading ten covering around 0.35%. The sequenced sample consisted of Tregs from blood cultured with allogeneic cells. Receptor source: a human donor in good health.

The V gene is TRBV18, the J gene TRBJ2-1, with TRBD1 as a possible D gene (5 bases). V shed 2 bases and J shed 8 bases, with 10 bases lying between them. There are 13 residues in the CDR3. Germline V gene lookup returns CDR1 KGHSH and CDR2 LQKENI. The CDR3 reads CASSPGAWDEQFF. The CDR3 DNA reads as TGTGCCAGCTCACCAGGGGCGTGGGATGAGCAGTTCTTC.

The chain recombines TRBV7-8 with TRBJ1-1; maybe TRBD1 (6 bases). This CDR3 is 13 amino acids long. Trimming pared 1 base from V and 4 bases from J, leaving 7 bases between. CDR1 SGHVS and CDR2 FQNEAQ come from the germline V gene. The CDR3, as DNA: TGTGCCAGCAGCTTAGTCAGGGGCACTGAAGCTTTCTTT. It specifies CASSLVRGTEAFF.

The chain combines TRBV5-8 with TRBJ2-7, with 7 bases lining up with TRBD2. Germline loops: CDR1 SGHTS, CDR2 YDEGEE. Germline trimming cut 1 base from V and 6 bases from J; bases unmatched to any gene: 10. This CDR3 region has 15 residues. In nucleotides, the CDR3 is TGTGCCAGCAGCTTGTTCGCGGGAGAGGGCTTCGAGCAGTACTTC. Protein product: CASSLFAGEGFEQYF.

The chain combines TRBV20-1 with TRBJ2-7; a possible D gene is TRBD1 (6 bases). Between the trimmed V and J ends, which lost 6 bases and 4 bases, there was a span of 7 bases. CDR3 length: 10 residues. Germline CDR1 is DFQATT and CDR2 is SNEGSKA (reference sequence). This CDR3 reads CSARGYEQYF. The CDR3 DNA reads TGCAGTGCCAGGGGTTACGAGCAGTACTTC.

The chain couples TRBV18 to TRBJ1-1; D is perhaps TRBD1 (6 bases). Trimming stripped 4 bases from V and 10 bases from J, with 19 bases between. Looked up from germline, CDR1 is KGHSH and CDR2 is LQKENI. The CDR3 contains 14 residues. The CDR3 loop is CASSLTGGEVVAFF. CDR3 DNA: TGTGCCAGCTCACTCACGGGGGGCGAAGTAGTAGCTTTCTTT.

Comment on this clone: Relative to the germline gene, one junction end is altered; a read error may explain this. The rearrangement links TRBV7-7 to TRBJ1-1; D ambiguous. The CDR3 consists of 13 residues. Germline V gives CDR1 SSHAT, CDR2 FNYEAQ (reference sequence). DNA of the CDR3: TGTGCTAGCAGCTTGGCTGTGGGGTCTGAAGCTTTCTTT. Residues: CASSLAVGSEAFF.

In DNA, the CDR3 is TGTGCCAGCAGCTTAGCGGGGGCTAGCGGGGCCTACGAGCAGTACTTC. It is translated as CASSLAGASGAYEQYF. The rearrangement links TRBV7-9 to TRBJ2-7, with 9 bases that match TRBD2. The germline gives CDR1 SEHNR, CDR2 FQNEAQ (reference sequence). The trim removed 0 bases at V and 2 bases at J, leaving 5 bases unmatched. The CDR3 extends over 16 amino acids.

The chain has TRBV6-6 and TRBJ1-5; D ambiguous. CDR1 and CDR2 from the germline V gene are MNHNY and SVGAGI (reference sequence). This CDR3 has 12 amino acids. V was trimmed by 0 bases and J by 11 bases, leaving 8 bases between them. CDR3 region: CASSYSMKTQHF. The CDR3 bases are TGTGCCAGCAGTTACTCGATGAAAACCCAGCATTTT.

This clone was counted a single time. This chain joins TRBV5-4 and TRBJ1-4; TRBD1 matches 7 bases. This CDR3 is built from 14 residues. Germline CDR1 SGHNT, CDR2 YYREEE (reference sequence). V trimming: 4 bases; J trimming: 3 bases; junction bases outside the gene matches: 3. The CDR3 bases are TGTGCCAGCAGCGCAGGGGGAGCTAATGAAAAACTGTTTTTT. This gives the protein CASSAGGANEKLFF.